These T cell receptor beta chains were read from a single sample in a study of blood T cell repertoires in COVID-19. The table came from immunoSEQ multiplex PCR; TCRdb's copy has only in-frame clones and leaves some out. The table records some 150,000 clones, roughly 80% of them present only once. Specimen: peripheral blood. The receptors were sampled from a man in his sixties with acute or convalescent COVID-19. Both conserved end residues are part of each CDR3. A D gene is named only where the DNA matches it firmly. Clone size is stated in some rows and not others, as once, few, many or a class when expanded.

TRBV7-2	.	TRBJ1-2	TRBD1	15	CASSLGQTGVYGYTF	TGTGCCAGCAGCTTAGGGCAGACAGGGGTCTATGGCTACACCTTC
TRBV28	once	TRBJ2-5	TRBD1	13	CASSWTGRETQYF	TGTGCCAGCAGCTGGACAGGGCGGGAGACCCAGTACTTC
TRBV6-4	.	TRBJ1-3	.	13	CASGGGSGNTIYF	TGTGCCAGTGGGGGGGGAAGCGGAAACACCATATATTTT
TRBV19	.	TRBJ2-5	.	13	CASSIGGKETQYF	TGTGCCAGTAGTATTGGGGGGAAAGAGACCCAGTACTTC
TRBV5-1	.	TRBJ2-5	.	14	CASSLAGQGETQYF	TGCGCCAGCAGCTTGGCCGGTCAGGGAGAGACCCAGTACTTC
TRBV7-2	.	TRBJ2-3	.	16	CASSLDGLGGTDTQYF	TGTGCCAGCAGCTTAGATGGACTCGGCGGCACAGATACGCAGTATTTT
TRBV3-1/TRBV3-2	.	TRBJ1-3	.	15	CASSRGVSDGNTIYF	TGTGCCAGCAGCCGGGGGGTTTCCGATGGAAACACCATATATTTT
TRBV10-3	.	TRBJ2-3	TRBD1	15	CAISAGTGPTDTQYF	TGTGCCATCAGTGCCGGGACAGGCCCCACAGATACGCAGTATTTT
TRBV7-2	few	TRBJ2-1	TRBD2	15	CASSGGGAAGNEQFF	TGTGCCAGCAGCGGCGGGGGGGCTGCTGGTAATGAGCAGTTCTTC
TRBV6-2/TRBV6-3	.	TRBJ2-3	.	13	CASSPYRADTQYF	TGTGCCAGCAGTCCCTACAGGGCGGATACGCAGTATTTT
TRBV5-1	few	TRBJ2-7	.	13	CASSLRGNYEQYF	TGCGCCAGCAGCTTGAGAGGGAACTACGAGCAGTACTTC
TRBV10-3	.	TRBJ1-1	.	14	CAIMSQFSNTEAFF	TGTGCCATCATGTCACAGTTTAGTAACACTGAAGCTTTCTTT
TRBV6-2/TRBV6-3	.	TRBJ1-1	TRBD1	17	CASSYRTGGLMNTEAFF	TGTGCCAGCAGTTACAGGACAGGGGGCCTCATGAACACTGAAGCTTTCTTT
TRBV5-4	.	TRBJ2-2	TRBD1	15	CASSDTGVRTGELFF	TGTGCCAGCAGCGATACAGGGGTCCGGACCGGGGAGCTGTTTTTT
TRBV2	.	TRBJ1-1	TRBD1	15	CASSTRDRGVTEAFF	TGTGCCAGCAGTACCCGGGACAGGGGGGTCACTGAAGCTTTCTTT
TRBV11-3	.	TRBJ1-1	.	14	CASSLGGPRTEAFF	TGTGCCAGCAGCTTAGGTGGCCCCAGGACTGAAGCTTTCTTT
TRBV12-3/TRBV12-4	.	TRBJ1-2	.	13	CASGDTVLYGYTF	TGTGCCAGCGGGGACACGGTTCTTTATGGCTACACCTTC
TRBV6-5	.	TRBJ2-2	.	14	CASSYSHSTGELFF	TGTGCCAGCAGTTACTCCCACTCGACCGGGGAGCTGTTTTTT
TRBV7-2	.	TRBJ2-2	.	14	CASSTGVWTGELFF	TGTGCCAGCAGCACGGGAGTATGGACCGGGGAGCTGTTTTTT
TRBV5-6	.	TRBJ2-7	.	16	CASSLMVAYFTYEQYF	TGTGCCAGCAGCTTGATGGTCGCGTACTTTACCTACGAGCAGTACTTC
TRBV2	few	TRBJ2-7	.	13	CASSADKYYEQYF	TGTGCCAGCAGTGCAGACAAATACTACGAGCAGTACTTC
TRBV19	.	TRBJ2-5	TRBD1	15	CASSADRAGGETQYF	TGTGCCAGTAGTGCGGACAGGGCGGGTGGAGAGACCCAGTACTTC
TRBV27	.	TRBJ1-1	TRBD1	17	CASTPLWTGGIGTEAFF	TGTGCCAGCACCCCTTTGTGGACAGGGGGCATCGGGACTGAAGCTTTCTTT
TRBV15	.	TRBJ1-5	TRBD1	15	CATSRDRGSNQPQHF	TGTGCCACCAGCAGGGACAGGGGCAGCAATCAGCCCCAGCATTTT
TRBV5-4	few	TRBJ2-5	.	12	CASSSLQETQYF	TGTGCCAGCAGCTCTCTACAAGAGACCCAGTACTTC
TRBV5-6	.	TRBJ1-5	TRBD1	18	CASSSYSYDRAHDQPQHF	TGTGCCAGCAGCTCTTATTCCTATGACAGGGCGCACGATCAGCCCCAGCATTTT
TRBV5-1	once	TRBJ2-5	TRBD1	14	CASSPGQGVETQYF	TGCGCCAGCAGCCCTGGACAGGGAGTGGAGACCCAGTACTTC
TRBV7-2	.	TRBJ1-3	.	15	CASSFRGSSGNTIYF	TGTGCCAGCAGCTTTAGGGGCTCATCCGGAAACACCATATATTTT
TRBV5-5	.	TRBJ2-1	.	15	CASSLFSSGMNEQFF	TGTGCCAGCAGTCTCTTTTCGTCAGGGATGAATGAGCAGTTCTTC
TRBV7-6	.	TRBJ1-1	.	14	CASSAGDMNTEAFF	TGTGCCAGCAGCGCGGGAGATATGAACACTGAAGCTTTCTTT
TRBV5-4	.	TRBJ2-2	TRBD1	15	CASSLGQGYTGELFF	TGTGCCAGCAGCTTGGGACAGGGATACACCGGGGAGCTGTTTTTT
TRBV19	.	TRBJ2-1	.	14	CASRTKGGPHEQFF	TGTGCCAGTAGAACGAAGGGGGGGCCCCATGAGCAGTTCTTC
TRBV6-6	.	TRBJ1-2	TRBD1	17	CASSRNSGQGARGGYTF	TGTGCCAGCAGTCGGAATTCGGGACAGGGGGCTCGTGGTGGCTACACCTTC
TRBV6-2/TRBV6-3	.	TRBJ2-1	TRBD2	19	CASSYSADASLAGYNEQFF	TGTGCCAGCAGTTACTCTGCCGACGCCTCACTAGCGGGGTACAATGAGCAGTTCTTC
TRBV28	.	TRBJ1-2	.	11	CASSPRSGYTF	TGTGCCAGCAGTCCTCGGTCGGGCTACACCTTC
TRBV5-1	.	TRBJ1-2	.	13	CASSFHGEDGYTF	TGCGCCAGCAGCTTCCATGGGGAGGATGGCTACACCTTC
TRBV6-2/TRBV6-3	.	TRBJ2-7	.	12	CASSPSGYEQYF	TGTGCCAGCAGTCCGAGTGGCTACGAGCAGTACTTC
TRBV28	few	TRBJ1-2	TRBD1	13	CASSSGQGGGYTF	TGTGCCAGCAGTTCGGGACAGGGGGGTGGCTACACCTTC
TRBV25-1	.	TRBJ1-4	.	15	CASSLTDITYEKLFF	TGTGCCAGCAGCTTGACAGACATTACCTATGAAAAACTGTTTTTT
TRBV9	.	TRBJ2-1	TRBD2	16	CASSVSGTSGRDEQFF	TGTGCCAGCAGCGTCTCCGGGACTAGCGGGAGAGATGAGCAGTTCTTC
TRBV3-1/TRBV3-2	.	TRBJ2-3	.	19	CASSQDRRSGRNPTDTQYF	TGTGCCAGCAGCCAAGATAGGAGGTCGGGGAGAAATCCCACAGATACGCAGTATTTT
TRBV6-1	.	TRBJ2-7	.	12	CASSEGGYEQYF	TGTGCCAGCAGTGAAGGAGGCTACGAGCAGTACTTC